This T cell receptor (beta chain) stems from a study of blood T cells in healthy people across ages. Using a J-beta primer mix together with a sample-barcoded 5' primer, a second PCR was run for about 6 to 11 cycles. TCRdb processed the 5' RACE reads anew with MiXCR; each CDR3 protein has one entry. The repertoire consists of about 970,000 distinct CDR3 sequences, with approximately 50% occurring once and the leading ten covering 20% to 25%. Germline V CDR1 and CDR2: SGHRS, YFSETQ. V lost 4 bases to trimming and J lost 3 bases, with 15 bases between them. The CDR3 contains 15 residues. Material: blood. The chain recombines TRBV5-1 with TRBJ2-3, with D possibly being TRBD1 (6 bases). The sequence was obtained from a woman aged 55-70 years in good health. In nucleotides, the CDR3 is TGCGCCAGCAGCCTCCGACAGGACGGAACAGATACGCAGTATTTT. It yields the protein CASSLRQDGTDTQYF.